This T cell receptor beta chain was sequenced in a study of cytomegalovirus exposure and HLA in healthy donors. Amplification used 60 Vbeta primers and 13 Jbeta primers. The data were produced by immunoSEQ multiplex PCR, yet TCRdb's version contains in-frame clones alone and is incomplete. The sample lists 120,000 to 150,000 clones, 80% to 85% occurring once. A remark on this clone: Its ends do not fully match the called genes, so a read error is possible.

Germline CDR1 is PRHDT and CDR2 is FYEKMQ (reference sequence). This CDR3 has 14 residues. The source material was PBMCs. This TCR was recovered from a male donor in good health and CMV-seropositive. V gene TRBV13 combines with J gene TRBJ1-2, with 7 bases fitting TRBD1. This CDR3 reads CASSVGTADYGYTF. Written as DNA, the CDR3 is TGTGCCAGCAGCGTAGGGACAGCAGACTATGGCTACACCTTC.